This is a list of T cell receptor beta chains from one sample in a study of OX40 agonist ivuxolimab in advanced cancers. The repertoire was sequenced with immunoSEQ multiplex PCR; TCRdb's copy has only in-frame clones and lacks some. Of tens of thousands of clones in the sample, nearly 90% are singletons; the top ten hold approximately 4%. Specimen: CD4+ or CD8+ T cells sorted from blood, collected in a trial of the OX40 agonist ivuxolimab. Receptor source: an adult with an advanced solid tumor such as melanoma, head and neck, liver or kidney cancer. Each CDR3 is given with its conserved first and last residue. The D gene is left open where the match is weak. Rows give clone size only sometimes, using once, few, many, or a class for an expanded clone.

abundance: NA
v_gene: TRBV7-6
d_gene: NA
j_gene: TRBJ2-2
len: 15
CDR3nt: TGTGCCAGCAGCTTAGAAAGGGGTTCCACCGGGGAGCTGTTTTTT
CDR3aa: CASSLERGSTGELFF

abundance: NA
v_gene: TRBV30
d_gene: NA
j_gene: TRBJ2-5
len: 12
CDR3nt: TGTGCCTGGACCCCAGTCCAAGAGACCCAGTACTTC
CDR3aa: CAWTPVQETQYF

abundance: NA
v_gene: TRBV28
d_gene: TRBD2
j_gene: TRBJ2-3
len: 16
CDR3nt: TGTGCCAGCAGTTTACGGACTAGCTCTAGCACAGATACGCAGTATTTT
CDR3aa: CASSLRTSSSTDTQYF

abundance: NA
v_gene: TRBV6-5
d_gene: NA
j_gene: TRBJ1-1
len: 14
CDR3nt: TGTGCCAGCAGGACTACAGGGTGGAACACTGAAGCTTTCTTT
CDR3aa: CASRTTGWNTEAFF

abundance: once
v_gene: TRBV19
d_gene: TRBD1
j_gene: TRBJ1-4
len: 17
CDR3nt: TGTGCCAGTAGTCCCCCGGCTGGACAGGGTGAGAATGAAAAACTGTTTTTT
CDR3aa: CASSPPAGQGENEKLFF

abundance: NA
v_gene: TRBV7-3
d_gene: NA
j_gene: TRBJ2-3
len: 16
CDR3nt: TGTGCCAGCAGCATAGGCGGTCTCGGGGCAGCAGATACGCAGTATTTT
CDR3aa: CASSIGGLGAADTQYF

abundance: NA
v_gene: TRBV5-6
d_gene: NA
j_gene: TRBJ2-6
len: 17
CDR3nt: TGTGCCAGCAGCCAAGGAACCTTCATGACTGGGGCCAACGTCCTGACTTTC
CDR3aa: CASSQGTFMTGANVLTF

abundance: NA
v_gene: TRBV18
d_gene: NA
j_gene: TRBJ1-1
len: 13
CDR3nt: TGTGCCAGCTCACCGGGCGGGGGCGCTGAAGCTTTCTTT
CDR3aa: CASSPGGGAEAFF

abundance: NA
v_gene: TRBV4-1
d_gene: NA
j_gene: TRBJ2-7
len: 14
CDR3nt: TGCGCCAGCAGCCAAGGACTAGGTGATTACGAGCAGTACTTC
CDR3aa: CASSQGLGDYEQYF

abundance: NA
v_gene: TRBV9
d_gene: NA
j_gene: TRBJ1-2
len: 11
CDR3nt: TGTGCCAGCAGCGTACCAGGAACCTACACCTTC
CDR3aa: CASSVPGTYTF

abundance: once
v_gene: TRBV11-2
d_gene: NA
j_gene: TRBJ2-3
len: 12
CDR3nt: TGTGCCAGCAGCCCTACGAGGGATACGCAGTATTTT
CDR3aa: CASSPTRDTQYF

abundance: NA
v_gene: TRBV11-2
d_gene: TRBD2
j_gene: TRBJ2-5
len: 16
CDR3nt: TGTGCCAGCAGCCCCGGACTAGCGGGGTACCAAGAGACCCAGTACTTC
CDR3aa: CASSPGLAGYQETQYF

abundance: NA
v_gene: TRBV7-9
d_gene: NA
j_gene: TRBJ2-1
len: 15
CDR3nt: TGTGCCAGCAGCTTAGCCGGGGGCCCCTACAATGAGCAGTTCTTC
CDR3aa: CASSLAGGPYNEQFF

abundance: NA
v_gene: TRBV7-2
d_gene: NA
j_gene: TRBJ2-5
len: 14
CDR3nt: TGTGCCAGCAGCTTTCAGACAGGAAAAGAGACCCAGTACTTC
CDR3aa: CASSFQTGKETQYF

abundance: NA
v_gene: TRBV5-5
d_gene: NA
j_gene: TRBJ1-1
len: 13
CDR3nt: TGTGCCAGCAGCTTTACAGGAAACACTGAAGCTTTCTTT
CDR3aa: CASSFTGNTEAFF

abundance: NA
v_gene: TRBV7-8
d_gene: NA
j_gene: TRBJ2-5
len: 15
CDR3nt: TGTGCCAGCAGCCAGGGGCCAGGAGCCCGAGAGACCCAGTACTTC
CDR3aa: CASSQGPGARETQYF